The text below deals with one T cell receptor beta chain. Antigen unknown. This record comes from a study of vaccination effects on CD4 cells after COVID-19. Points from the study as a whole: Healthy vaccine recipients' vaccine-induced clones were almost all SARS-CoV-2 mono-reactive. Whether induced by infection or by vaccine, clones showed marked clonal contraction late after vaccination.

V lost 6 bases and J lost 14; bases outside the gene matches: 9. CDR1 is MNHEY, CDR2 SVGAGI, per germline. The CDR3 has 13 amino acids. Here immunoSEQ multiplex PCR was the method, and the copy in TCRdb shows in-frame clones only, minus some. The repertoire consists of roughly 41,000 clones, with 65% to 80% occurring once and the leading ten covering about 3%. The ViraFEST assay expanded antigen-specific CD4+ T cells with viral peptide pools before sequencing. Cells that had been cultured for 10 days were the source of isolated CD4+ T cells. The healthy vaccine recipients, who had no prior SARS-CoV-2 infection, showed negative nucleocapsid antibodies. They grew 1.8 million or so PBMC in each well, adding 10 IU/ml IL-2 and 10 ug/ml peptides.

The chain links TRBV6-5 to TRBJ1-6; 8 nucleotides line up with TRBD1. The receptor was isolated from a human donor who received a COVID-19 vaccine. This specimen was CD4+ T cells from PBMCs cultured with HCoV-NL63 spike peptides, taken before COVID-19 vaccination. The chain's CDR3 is CASSSDRAESLHF. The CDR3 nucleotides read TGTGCCAGCAGCTCGGACAGGGCGGAATCCCTCCACTTT.